This T cell receptor (beta chain) was obtained from a study of cytomegalovirus exposure and HLA in healthy donors. Overall study: A data release that came early held 75 million to 85 million unique TCRs from HLA-typed donors.

About this clone itself: Its antigen is currently unknown.

General study findings and limits: Rare TCR sequences dominated, though some public TCRs recurred in many donors.

V lost 0 bases, J lost 2 bases, and 6 bases stayed unmatched. The CDR3 sequence is 16 residues long. The V gene's germline CDR1 is SGHRS and CDR2 YFSETQ. Use of 60 Vbeta and 13 Jbeta primers characterized the PCR. Libraries were prepared by immunoSEQ multiplex PCR; TCRdb keeps only in-frame clonotypes and omits some of them. This table has some 180,000 clones, 10% to 15% appearing once. The receptor's source is a man between 45 and 60 years old in good health and CMV-seropositive. V and J are TRBV5-1 and TRBJ2-5, with 8 bases fitting TRBD2. The sample was PBMCs. Here the CDR3 reads CASSLAGRGAQETQYF. For the CDR3, the DNA is TGCGCCAGCAGCTTGGCGGGGCGGGGGGCTCAAGAGACCCAGTACTTC.